The 10 T cell receptor beta chains below were found in one sample sequenced in a study of blood T cell repertoires in COVID-19. TCRdb keeps only in-frame clones here, not all; method: immunoSEQ multiplex PCR. The sample lists roughly 100,000 clones; 82% were seen once. Specimen: peripheral blood. The receptors shown here come from an elderly woman with acute or convalescent COVID-19.

As to this clone: The junction shows a germline mismatch at one end, possibly a read error. The chain carries TRBV28 and TRBJ2-3, with 7 bases identical to TRBD2. CDR1 and CDR2 (germline): MDHEN, SYDVKM. The length of the CDR3 is 15 residues. CDR3 in amino acids: CAIAPAGTITDAQYF. For the CDR3, the DNA is TGTGCCATCGCACCAGCCGGGACTATTACAGATGCGCAGTATTTT.

Regarding this clone: The junction and the germline gene differ at one end; a read error may be behind it. The V call is TRBV5-1, the J call TRBJ2-2, with a tentative D call TRBD1 (5 bases). Germline-derived CDR1 and CDR2 are SGHRS and YFSETQ. The CDR3 totals 16 residues. The CDR3 protein is CASSLGGPTKTGELFF. The CDR3 DNA follows: TGCGCCAGCAGCTTGGGGGGCCCGACGAAAACCGGGGAGCTGTTTTTT.

V usage is TRBV10-3 and J usage is TRBJ2-3, with a weak D call TRBD2 (6 bases). The CDR3 consists of 16 residues. Germline CDR1 reads ENHRY; CDR2 reads SYGVKD. Between the trimmed V and J ends, which lost 10 bases and 2 bases, there was a span of 22 bases. The CDR3: CATAVSAGLATDTQYF. In DNA, the CDR3 is TGTGCCACAGCCGTTTCAGCGGGCCTAGCCACAGATACGCAGTATTTT.

This chain connects TRBV5-4 to TRBJ2-1, with 7 positions matching TRBD2. The CDR3 runs 15 residues. In germline, CDR1 is SGHNT, CDR2 YYREEE (reference sequence). Trimming took 4 bases from V and 6 from J; bases not matched to a gene: 10. The CDR3 DNA sequence: TGTGCCAGCAGCCGCACTAGCGATCTCGTCAATGAGCAGTTCTTC. This codes for CASSRTSDLVNEQFF. Full variable domain (rest looked up from reference TRBV5-4 and TRBJ2-1): ETGVTQSPTHLIKTRGQQVTLRCSSQSGHNTVSWYQQALGQGPQFIFQYYREEENGRGNFPPRFSGLQFPNYSSELNVNALELDDSALYLCASSRTSDLVNEQFFGPGTRLTVL.

The chain recombines TRBV24-1 with TRBJ2-2; D is undetermined. The CDR3 sequence is 13 residues long. Trimming cost V 7 bases and J 0 bases, with 5 bases left between them. Per germline, CDR1 KGHDR and CDR2 SFDVKD. This CDR3 is CATSTANTGELFF. DNA of the CDR3: TGTGCCACCAGCACAGCGAACACCGGGGAGCTGTTTTTT.

The V and J genes are TRBV28 and TRBJ2-5; TRBD1 aligns across 9 bases. Germline V gene sequence: CDR1 MDHEN, CDR2 SYDVKM. V dropped 3 bases and J dropped 4; count of bases not matched to a gene: 12. The CDR3 spans 17 residues. CDR3 in amino acids: CASSFLPRGTGIETQYF. Here the CDR3 DNA reads TGTGCCAGCAGTTTTCTTCCTCGCGGGACAGGGATAGAGACCCAGTACTTC.

V and J are TRBV14 and TRBJ2-3; 8 bases match TRBD2. V trimming: 1 base; J trimming: 2 bases; junction bases outside the gene matches: 8. This CDR3 has 17 amino acids. Germline V gene data show CDR1 as SGHDN and CDR2 as FVKESK. The DNA for the CDR3 is TGTGCCAGCAGCCAAGGTCTCCTAGCGGGCCTCACAGATACGCAGTATTTT. Protein: CASSQGLLAGLTDTQYF. The entire variable domain, with the rest obtained from reference TRBV14 and TRBJ2-3, is as follows: EAGVTQFPSHSVIEKGQTVTLRCDPISGHDNLYWYRRVMGKEIKFLLHFVKESKQDESGMPNNRFLAERTGGTYSTLKVQPAELEDSGVYFCASSQGLLAGLTDTQYFGPGTRLTVL.

Only one count was recorded for this clone. The chain couples TRBV18 to TRBJ2-5; D is possibly TRBD2 (5 bases). V was trimmed by 6 bases and J by 2 bases, leaving 19 bases between them. The germline V gene has CDR1 KGHSH and CDR2 LQKENI. This CDR3 spans 16 amino acids. The CDR3 protein is CASSPGVRFPQETQYF. CDR3 DNA: TGTGCCAGCTCGCCCGGGGTAAGGTTTCCTCAAGAGACCCAGTACTTC.

The chain links TRBV11-3 to TRBJ2-1; possible D gene TRBD2, 6 bases. Germline V CDR1 and CDR2: SGHNT, YENEEA. This CDR3 region has 16 residues. Trimming pared 5 bases from V and 7 bases from J, leaving 21 bases between. Here the CDR3 DNA reads TGTGCCAGCAGCCCGGCGGGGACCGCCGGAAGAAATGAGCAGTTCTTC. The encoded protein is CASSPAGTAGRNEQFF.

This clone was recorded only once. The rearrangement joins TRBV9 to TRBJ2-4, with D tentatively TRBD1 (6 bases). CDR1 is SGDLS, CDR2 YYNGEE, per germline. This CDR3 spans 13 amino acids. With 3 bases removed from V and 6 bases from J, the gap between germline ends came to 10 bases. In DNA form, the CDR3 reads TGTGCCAGCAGCGACGGACAGACAAACATTCAGTACTTC. Translating it yields CASSDGQTNIQYF.